This T cell receptor (beta chain) was sequenced during a study of shared clonotypes between healthy human individuals. This CDR3 is 14 amino acids long. Trimming stripped 0 bases from V and 5 bases from J, with 10 bases between. Germline CDR1 reads SGHRS; CDR2 reads YFSETQ. Of note for this clone: What it recognizes is unknown.

Study-wide results and caveats: Larger estimated richness was generally recorded for naive subsets relative to memory subsets. Compared with clonotypes that all four donors shared, non-shared clonotypes had lower generation probabilities.

Evenly divided among several immunoSEQ plates was the genomic DNA of each subset. TCRdb's table, derived via immunoSEQ multiplex PCR, lists solely in-frame clones and lacks some. The table has about 2 million clones, about 95% seen once. Cells designated naive CD8 were CD45RO-negative and were positively selected for CCR7, with terminally differentiated effector memory CD45RA+ cells excluded. Free of recent acute infections or vaccinations, the donors were healthy HIV-negative adults. The sample consisted of naive CD8+ T cells sorted from blood. The chain has TRBV5-1 and TRBJ2-3, with D perhaps given as TRBD1 or TRBD2 (5 bases each). The receptor's source is a man aged 18-30 years in good health. CDR3 DNA: TGCGCCAGCAGCTTGGAAGTGGGGGAAGATACGCAGTATTTT. Translated: CASSLEVGEDTQYF.